The clone carrying this TCR beta chain was counted a single time. Its antigen remains unidentified. The sample holds other DNA sequences that translate to the same CDR3. Data came from immunoSEQ multiplex PCR; TCRdb stores just in-frame clones and leaves some out. The table has 2 million to 2.5 million clones, 90% to 95% seen once; the top ten hold 0.1% to 0.15%. These data belong to a study of shared clonotypes between healthy human individuals. V trimming: 4 bases; J trimming: 2 bases; junction bases outside the gene matches: 4. The CDR3 has 15 residues. CDR1 and CDR2 (germline): SGHRS, YFSETQ. Study findings and constraints: Blood was the only sampled material, and tissue repertoires likely differ. A small donor pool kept down the genetic and exposure-history diversity that was represented.

This TCR derives from a man aged 18 to 30 in good health. The rearrangement uses TRBV5-1 and TRBJ1-3, with TRBD1 matching over 9 bases. The source material was naive CD4+ T cells sorted from blood. Subset indicated: CD45RA+ positively selected. CDR3 sequence (DNA): TGCGCCAGCAGCCTGGACAGGGGCACTGGAAACACCATATATTTT. Amino acids: CASSLDRGTGNTIYF. Variable domain in full (rest from reference TRBV5-1 and TRBJ1-3): KAGVTQTPRYLIKTRGQQVTLSCSPISGHRSVSWYQQTPGQGLQFLFEYFSETQRNKGNFPGRFSGRQFSNSRSEMNVSTLELGDSALYLCASSLDRGTGNTIYFGEGSWLTVV.